The rows below give T cell receptor beta chains drawn from one sample of a study of T cells in Graves' hyperthyroidism and ophthalmopathy. TCRdb passed the multiplex PCR reads through MiXCR, listing each CDR3 protein once. The table shows around 350,000 distinct CDR3 sequences, with about a sixth occurring only once. Sequencing was performed on blood. The receptors derive from a woman aged 30 to 39 with Graves' hyperthyroidism that later progressed to Graves' ophthalmopathy. Each CDR3 is given with its conserved first and last residue. The D gene is left open where the match is weak. For some rows the clone size is stated as once, few or many, or as a class when expanded; others skip it.

clone_size: many; d_call: TRBD2; cdr3_length: 17; v_call: TRBV25-1; cdr3_aa: CASSEPSGISVRETQYF
clone_size: many; d_call: .; cdr3_length: 15; v_call: TRBV25-1; cdr3_aa: CASSESESSVEKLFF
clone_size: many; d_call: .; cdr3_length: 15; v_call: TRBV27; cdr3_aa: CASSPQGLASYEQYF
clone_size: many; d_call: TRBD2; cdr3_length: 15; v_call: TRBV20-1; cdr3_aa: CSRSPGLAGANEQFF
clone_size: many; d_call: .; cdr3_length: 14; v_call: TRBV4-2; cdr3_aa: CASSQVLRGDEQYF
clone_size: .; d_call: .; cdr3_length: 12; v_call: TRBV15; cdr3_aa: CATSITGTEAFF
clone_size: .; d_call: .; cdr3_length: 11; v_call: TRBV3-1; cdr3_aa: CASSWGDEAFF
clone_size: .; d_call: .; cdr3_length: 17; v_call: TRBV5-5; cdr3_aa: CASSLLVLAKSYNEQFF
clone_size: .; d_call: TRBD1; cdr3_length: 16; v_call: TRBV7-9; cdr3_aa: CASSFPGTAVDTEAFF
clone_size: .; d_call: .; cdr3_length: 14; v_call: TRBV7-9; cdr3_aa: CASSLESYNSPLHF
clone_size: many; d_call: TRBD2; cdr3_length: 19; v_call: TRBV3-1; cdr3_aa: CASSQDERLAGAPMDEQYF
clone_size: many; d_call: .; cdr3_length: 13; v_call: TRBV20-1; cdr3_aa: CSASARGNTEAFF
clone_size: many; d_call: .; cdr3_length: 13; v_call: TRBV7-2; cdr3_aa: CASSLARNSPLHF
clone_size: many; d_call: .; cdr3_length: 11; v_call: TRBV12-3/TRBV12-4; cdr3_aa: CASSLIETQYF
clone_size: many; d_call: .; cdr3_length: 12; v_call: TRBV7-9; cdr3_aa: CASSWGTGELFF
clone_size: many; d_call: TRBD1; cdr3_length: 14; v_call: TRBV11-1; cdr3_aa: CASSFDREYNEQFF
clone_size: few; d_call: .; cdr3_length: 14; v_call: TRBV28; cdr3_aa: CASSFPGQNNEQFF
clone_size: many; d_call: TRBD2; cdr3_length: 15; v_call: TRBV6-2/TRBV6-3; cdr3_aa: CASSYTRLAGETQYF
clone_size: .; d_call: .; cdr3_length: 13; v_call: TRBV14; cdr3_aa: CASSYSLYYEQYF
clone_size: few; d_call: .; cdr3_length: 13; v_call: TRBV28; cdr3_aa: CASSLRGDQPQHF
clone_size: few; d_call: TRBD2; cdr3_length: 18; v_call: TRBV5-4; cdr3_aa: CASSLDLRSLAGGDEQFF
clone_size: many; d_call: .; cdr3_length: 13; v_call: TRBV20-1; cdr3_aa: CSASGTANQPQHF
clone_size: few; d_call: TRBD1; cdr3_length: 14; v_call: TRBV6-2/TRBV6-3; cdr3_aa: CASSQTGYGETQYF
clone_size: few; d_call: TRBD1; cdr3_length: 14; v_call: TRBV6-2/TRBV6-3; cdr3_aa: CASKWGQGGQPQHF
clone_size: few; d_call: .; cdr3_length: 16; v_call: TRBV20-1; cdr3_aa: CSARVSRRGVDTEAFF
clone_size: many; d_call: TRBD2; cdr3_length: 16; v_call: TRBV11-1; cdr3_aa: CASSALRRGSYNEQFF
clone_size: many; d_call: .; cdr3_length: 14; v_call: TRBV15; cdr3_aa: CATSDRPGLGEQYF
clone_size: many; d_call: TRBD1; cdr3_length: 17; v_call: TRBV29-1; cdr3_aa: CSVEAQDRGGPFDEQFF
clone_size: .; d_call: .; cdr3_length: 12; v_call: TRBV7-9; cdr3_aa: CASSLQGNIQYF
clone_size: few; d_call: TRBD1; cdr3_length: 19; v_call: TRBV6-1; cdr3_aa: CASRGRDRGRGSYNPPLHF
clone_size: few; d_call: TRBD2; cdr3_length: 15; v_call: TRBV2; cdr3_aa: CASSSGGGSSYEQYF
clone_size: many; d_call: .; cdr3_length: 11; v_call: TRBV6-2/TRBV6-3; cdr3_aa: CASSERYEQYF
clone_size: few; d_call: .; cdr3_length: 15; v_call: TRBV3-1; cdr3_aa: CASSRTGVSTDTQYF
clone_size: many; d_call: .; cdr3_length: 15; v_call: TRBV28; cdr3_aa: CASRLQGGTYNEQFF
clone_size: .; d_call: TRBD2; cdr3_length: 18; v_call: TRBV11-2; cdr3_aa: CASSSSGSRGTTYNEQFF